This T cell receptor beta chain was obtained from a study of shared clonotypes between healthy human individuals (TCRdb year 2020). Notes on the research overall: Three men and a couple of women, aged 18 to 49 years, made up the cohort. For each donor, three plates each were used for CD4 naive and CD4 memory, two plates were used for CD8 naive, and one plate was used for CD8 memory. Different laboratories and diverse techniques were used to prepare libraries and sequence TCR repertoires, to increase sequencing depth and limit assay-specific biases. The study deeply sequenced blood TCR repertoires of about 5 healthy adults to estimate repertoire size and the extent of clonotype sharing between individuals. Between about 0.94 and 10 billion PBMCs per donor were obtained by leukapheresis.

TCR CDR3 regions were amplified from genomic DNA by multiplex PCR using the deep immunoSEQ assay. Extracted genomic DNA from each cell subset was distributed evenly across all wells of several immunoSEQ 96-well plates, and each plate was treated as a replicate. For sorted subsets, 200 to 250 ng genomic DNA, equal to some 30,000 T cell genomes, was loaded into each replicate PCR. Purified libraries were measured with a Qubit 3.0 fluorometer, size-checked on a Bioanalyzer 2100, and measured again with the KAPA Library Quantification kit. Every immunoSEQ 96-well plate was sequenced on a separate single-read 150-cycle Illumina NextSeq 550 flow cell. As for how the authors treated the data: Because the immunoSEQ output included only junctional sequences and no quality scores, the filtering could not be the same as the filtering used for full-length reads. To assign V/J genes and CDR3, sequences were annotated against IMGT germline references using PyIR, a Python wrapper for IgBLAST v1.9. Any read was removed if the V/J assignment was weak (E-value above 1e-6), the CDR3 was missing, or the read contained stop codons, out-of-frame junctions, or ambiguous translated residues. A V3J clonotype was defined by an identical inferred V gene, J gene, and CDR3 amino acid sequence. To compute the percentage overlap between repertoires, the number of shared unique clonotypes was divided by the size of the smaller repertoire. Repertoire richness was assessed with RTK rarefaction, the Chao1 estimator, and Recon v2.1 estimates of unobserved clonotypes. Generation probabilities for all TCRbeta clonotypes obtained by the gDNA method from a few donors were computed using OLGA. The table comes from immuneACCESS by way of TCRdb, which keeps in-frame sequences with V and J called. Part of the clones is missing from these tables; in studies checked, under half for an unresolved V gene and the rest for unknown reasons. The D gene and trimming were derived from the DNA, and the V and J assignments and clone size from that table. This sample gives 2 million to 3 million clones in total; approximately 94% of them show up just once. Clones ranked in the top ten supply approximately 0.36% of the sample.

Healthy HIV-negative adults with no recently reported acute infections or vaccinations were included as donors. Only Caucasian adults living in Nashville, Tennessee, USA were represented among the donors. CD4+ T cells were enriched by magnetic negative selection, after which naive cells were positively selected on CD45RA and the negative fraction was taken as the memory subset. After blood collection by leukapheresis, PBMCs were isolated using Ficoll-Histopaque density gradient centrifugation and then cryopreserved in the vapor phase of liquid nitrogen. Analytical flow cytometry was used to check the purity and quantity of each magnetically sorted T cell population. Genomic DNA was isolated from each sorted fraction and quantified by UV absorbance on a Nanodrop 2000c. CDR1 and CDR2, looked up from the germline V gene, are SGHTA and FQGNSA. The V end gives up 5 bases and the J end 0 bases, leaving 7 bases in the junction not matched to a gene. The CDR3 runs 17 amino acids, cysteine and phenylalanine included. Only the CDR3 region is kept as DNA, spanning 51 bases read in frame from base 1.

Results the study describes overall, beyond this receptor: Pairwise subsampling led to the expectation that sequencing depth would affect the degree of clonotype sharing among donors. About 5% of naive CD4, roughly 3.6% of naive CD8, approximately 2.2% of memory CD4, and about 0.4% of memory CD8 clonotypes were shared across a few donors. Sampling was restricted to blood, and TCR repertoires in tissue are likely to differ from TCR repertoires in blood. Estimated clonotype richness was generally larger for naive than for memory subsets. Clonotypes shared by all four sorted-subset donors showed higher generation probabilities than non-shared clonotypes. Rarefaction of sorted-subset datasets indicated incomplete sequencing despite the large sequencing depth. The small number of donors limited the genetic and exposure-history diversity represented.

Turning to this clone: No cognate antigen has been identified for it. No base-level quality is on record; no much larger clone is a single base apart.

The material sequenced was naive CD4+ T cells from PBMCs. Taken with the paper, the label for cell subset or site translates to: CD45RA+ positively selected. The sequence is built from TRBV7-2 and TRBJ2-1, with TRBD2 matching 10 junction bases. This sequence originates from a man aged 18 to 35 in good health. Some clones in this sample may be carry-over from other donors' samples. At the DNA level, the sequence is TGTGCCAGCAGCAGAGGGACTAGCGCTAGCTCCTACAATGAGCAGTTCTTC. The resulting protein is CASSRGTSASSYNEQFF.